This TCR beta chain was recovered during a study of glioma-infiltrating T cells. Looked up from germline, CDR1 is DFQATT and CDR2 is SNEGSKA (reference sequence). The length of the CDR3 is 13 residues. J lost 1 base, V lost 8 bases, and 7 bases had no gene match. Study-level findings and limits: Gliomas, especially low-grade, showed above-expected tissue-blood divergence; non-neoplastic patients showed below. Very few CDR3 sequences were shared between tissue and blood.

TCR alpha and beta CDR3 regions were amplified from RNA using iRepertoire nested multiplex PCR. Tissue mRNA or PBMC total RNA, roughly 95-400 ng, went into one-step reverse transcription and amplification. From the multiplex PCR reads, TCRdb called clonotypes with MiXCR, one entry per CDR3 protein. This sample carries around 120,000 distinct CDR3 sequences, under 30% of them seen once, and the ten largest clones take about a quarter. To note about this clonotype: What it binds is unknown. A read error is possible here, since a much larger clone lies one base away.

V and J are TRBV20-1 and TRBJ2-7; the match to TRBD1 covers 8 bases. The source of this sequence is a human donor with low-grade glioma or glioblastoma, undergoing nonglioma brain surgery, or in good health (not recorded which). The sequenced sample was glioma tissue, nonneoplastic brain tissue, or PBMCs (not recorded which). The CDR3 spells CSTPRTGSYEQYV. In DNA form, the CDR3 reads TGCAGTACTCCCAGGACAGGGTCCTACGAGCAGTACGTC.